Described below is a single T cell receptor beta chain sequence and its context. Time point here: patch test 1, 2 weeks after DPC sensitization. Regarding treatment: therapeutic diphenylcyclopropenone sensitization with weekly scalp DPC. The data stem from a study of human T cells and chemical hapten exposure. Germline-derived CDR1 and CDR2 are SQVTM and ANQGSEA. CDR3 size: 15 residues. V dropped 6 bases and J dropped 1; count of bases not matched to a gene: 8. Via MiXCR, TCRdb re-called the RACE reads, giving one row per CDR3 protein. The data show about 120,000 distinct CDR3 sequences, with approximately 14% seen just once and 0.92% held by the top ten.

The chain combines TRBV29-1 with TRBJ2-2, with TRBD1 matching over 7 bases. Sequencing used whole blood, obtained in connection with sensitization to the hapten diphenylcyclopropenone (DPC). This TCR was sampled from a man aged 18 to 30 with alopecia areata. Some clones in this sample may be carry-over from other donors' samples. The CDR3 sequence is CSVLTGNLNTGELFF. CDR3 nucleotides: TGCAGCGTCCTGACAGGGAACTTGAACACCGGGGAGCTGTTTTTT.